This is a list of T cell receptor beta chains from one sample in a study of cytomegalovirus exposure and HLA in healthy donors. Here immunoSEQ multiplex PCR was the method, and the copy in TCRdb shows in-frame clones only, minus some. This table has around 130,000 clones, 75% to 80% appearing once. Sequencing was performed on PBMCs. The receptors here all came from an older woman in good health and CMV-seronegative. The CDR3 runs from the conserved cysteine through the conserved F or W. A D gene is named only where the DNA matches it firmly. Where a row states a size, it is once, few, many or the class of an expanded clone; other rows omit it.

clone_size | j_call | d_call | v_call | cdr3_aa | cdr3_nt
. | TRBJ2-7 | . | TRBV5-8 | CASSLAAGGSSYEQYF | TGTGCCAGCAGCTTGGCCGCTGGGGGGTCCTCCTACGAGCAGTACTTC
. | TRBJ2-1 | TRBD2 | TRBV9 | CASSSRTSGVYNEQFF | TGTGCCAGCAGCAGCCGGACTAGCGGGGTCTACAATGAGCAGTTCTTC
. | TRBJ2-1 | . | TRBV5-8 | CASSPLHGGNEQFF | TGTGCCAGCAGCCCTCTCCACGGGGGCAATGAGCAGTTCTTC
. | TRBJ1-2 | TRBD1 | TRBV5-1 | CASSSAGGEGYGYTF | TGCGCCAGCAGCTCGGCAGGGGGCGAGGGCTATGGCTACACCTTC
. | TRBJ2-7 | . | TRBV29-1 | CSVEGQLSEQYF | TGCAGCGTTGAAGGACAGCTCTCGGAGCAGTACTTC
. | TRBJ2-7 | TRBD1 | TRBV28 | CASSWADRGPYEQYF | TGTGCCAGCAGTTGGGCCGACAGGGGACCCTACGAGCAGTACTTC
. | TRBJ2-5 | TRBD2 | TRBV15 | CATSRSLAGVEETQYF | TGTGCCACCAGCAGATCCCTAGCGGGGGTTGAAGAGACCCAGTACTTC
. | TRBJ2-5 | TRBD1 | TRBV5-1 | CASSLGQVGGKETQYF | TGCGCCAGCAGCCTGGGACAGGTCGGTGGAAAAGAGACCCAGTACTTC
. | TRBJ1-4 | . | TRBV28 | CASFPAGEKLFF | TGTGCCAGCTTCCCTGCGGGTGAAAAACTGTTTTTT
. | TRBJ1-2 | . | TRBV7-2 | CASSSRVNGGYTF | TGTGCCAGCAGCTCGCGTGTCAACGGGGGCTACACCTTC
. | TRBJ2-5 | . | TRBV5-1 | CASSLSGNTGREQYF | TGCGCCAGCAGCTTGAGCGGCAACACTGGAAGGGAGCAGTACTTC
. | TRBJ2-7 | . | TRBV7-9 | CASSGTPGTGSYEQYF | TGTGCCAGCAGCGGCACTCCCGGGACTGGCTCCTACGAGCAGTACTTC
few | TRBJ2-7 | TRBD2 | TRBV27 | CASSTFWTSGRNEQYF | TGTGCCAGCAGTACTTTTTGGACTAGCGGGAGGAATGAGCAGTACTTC
. | TRBJ2-7 | TRBD1 | TRBV5-6 | CASSLFRDSPGDEQYF | TGTGCCAGCAGCTTGTTTCGGGACAGTCCCGGAGACGAGCAGTACTTC
. | TRBJ1-2 | . | TRBV28 | CASSFLRGGGYTF | TGTGCCAGCAGTTTCCTCAGGGGTGGTGGCTACACCTTC
. | TRBJ2-5 | . | TRBV7-6 | CASSGPDFQETQYF | TGTGCCAGCAGCGGCCCTGACTTCCAAGAGACCCAGTACTTC
. | TRBJ1-2 | . | TRBV2 | CASSETPIANYGYTF | TGTGCCAGCAGTGAAACCCCAATAGCTAACTATGGCTACACCTTC
. | TRBJ2-2 | . | TRBV5-1 | CASSLPGGEGNTGELFF | TGCGCCAGCAGCTTGCCGGGGGGCGAGGGGAACACCGGGGAGCTGTTTTTT
once | TRBJ2-7 | TRBD2 | TRBV9 | CASSVGAGGLREQYF | TGTGCCAGCAGCGTAGGTGCGGGAGGCCTGCGAGAGCAGTACTTC
. | TRBJ1-2 | . | TRBV18 | CASSPSHEYGYTF | TGTGCCAGCTCACCGAGTCACGAATATGGCTACACCTTC
once | TRBJ2-5 | . | TRBV9 | CASSAEEETQYF | TGTGCCAGCAGCGCTGAGGAGGAGACCCAGTACTTC
. | TRBJ1-1 | . | TRBV18 | CASSPPAGANTEAFF | TGTGCCAGCTCACCACCGGCGGGGGCGAACACTGAAGCTTTCTTT
. | TRBJ2-1 | . | TRBV14 | CASSLPGTHDYNEQFF | TGTGCCAGCAGCCTACCCGGGACACACGACTACAATGAGCAGTTCTTC
. | TRBJ2-5 | TRBD2 | TRBV6-5 | CASSYSGLAVQETQYF | TGTGCCAGCAGTTACTCGGGACTAGCGGTACAAGAGACCCAGTACTTC
. | TRBJ2-5 | . | TRBV4-1 | CASSQVVAETQYF | TGCGCCAGCAGCCAAGTGGTAGCGGAGACCCAGTACTTC
. | TRBJ2-7 | . | TRBV2 | CASSASGHLSYEQYF | TGTGCCAGCAGTGCGTCGGGACATTTGTCCTACGAGCAGTACTTC
. | TRBJ2-5 | . | TRBV28 | CASSSPGVGVETQYF | TGTGCCAGCAGCTCGCCCGGGGTCGGTGTAGAGACCCAGTACTTC
. | TRBJ2-5 | TRBD1 | TRBV4-1 | CASSQGGTGGYVETQYF | TGCGCCAGCAGCCAGGGAGGGACAGGGGGCTATGTAGAGACCCAGTACTTC
. | TRBJ1-1 | . | TRBV7-9 | CASSLGAGGDREAFF | TGTGCCAGCAGCTTAGGCGCGGGGGGGGATCGCGAAGCTTTCTTT
. | TRBJ2-1 | . | TRBV2 | CASAGDFQRSYNEQFF | TGTGCCAGCGCCGGGGATTTCCAGCGCAGTTACAATGAGCAGTTCTTC
few | TRBJ2-1 | TRBD1 | TRBV4-1 | CASSQEGRQGVYNEQFF | TGCGCCAGCAGCCAAGAGGGGCGTCAGGGGGTCTACAATGAGCAGTTCTTC
. | TRBJ2-3 | TRBD2 | TRBV7-3 | CASSLGATGGAQDTQYF | TGTGCCAGCAGCCTTGGAGCTACCGGGGGGGCCCAAGATACGCAGTATTTT
once | TRBJ2-1 | . | TRBV7-6 | CASSRGPGNEQFF | TGTGCCAGCAGCCGTGGGCCGGGGAATGAGCAGTTCTTC
once | TRBJ2-1 | TRBD2 | TRBV27 | CASSAGTSGSNEQFF | TGTGCCAGCAGCGCCGGGACTAGCGGGAGCAATGAGCAGTTCTTC
. | TRBJ2-7 | . | TRBV27 | CASSLRGRSSYEQYF | TGTGCCAGCAGTTTAAGAGGGAGGAGCTCCTACGAGCAGTACTTC
. | TRBJ2-3 | TRBD1 | TRBV28 | CAIGQGITDTQYF | TGTGCCATAGGACAGGGGATCACAGATACGCAGTATTTT
few | TRBJ2-7 | TRBD2 | TRBV18 | CASSPGLAGTVGAYEQYF | TGTGCCAGCTCACCGGGACTAGCGGGAACCGTTGGGGCCTACGAGCAGTACTTC
. | TRBJ2-7 | TRBD1 | TRBV5-4 | CASSPRQGAHEQYF | TGTGCCAGCAGCCCGAGACAGGGGGCCCACGAGCAGTACTTC
. | TRBJ2-2 | . | TRBV7-3 | CASSLTVGPGTGELFF | TGTGCCAGCAGCTTAACAGTGGGGCCGGGCACCGGGGAGCTGTTTTTT
. | TRBJ2-5 | . | TRBV7-8 | CASTSHGGKETQYF | TGTGCCAGCACCTCCCATGGGGGGAAAGAGACCCAGTACTTC
. | TRBJ2-3 | TRBD2 | TRBV7-8 | CASSRRGAGGPDTQYF | TGTGCCAGCAGCCGCCGCGGGGCGGGGGGGCCCGATACGCAGTATTTT
. | TRBJ1-1 | . | TRBV28 | CATLGEYRVRNTEAFF | TGTGCCACCCTGGGAGAGTACAGGGTAAGGAACACTGAAGCTTTCTTT
few | TRBJ2-4 | . | TRBV2 | CASSVGPLAKNIQYF | TGTGCCAGCAGTGTCGGTCCGCTAGCCAAAAACATTCAGTACTTC
few | TRBJ2-5 | TRBD2 | TRBV2 | CASSEGGGPQETQYF | TGTGCCAGCAGTGAGGGCGGGGGGCCGCAAGAGACCCAGTACTTC
. | TRBJ1-4 | . | TRBV19 | CASISGGPPVGKEKLFF | TGTGCCAGTATCAGCGGCGGACCTCCCGTAGGAAAAGAAAAACTGTTTTTT
. | TRBJ2-1 | . | TRBV7-6 | CASSLTVRHNEQFF | TGTGCCAGCAGCTTAACGGTACGCCACAATGAGCAGTTCTTC
. | TRBJ2-7 | TRBD1 | TRBV7-2 | CASSARQGVQYF | TGTGCCAGCAGCGCCCGACAGGGGGTGCAGTACTTC
. | TRBJ2-7 | TRBD1 | TRBV28 | CASGRDRGEQYF | TGTGCCAGCGGACGGGACAGGGGCGAGCAGTACTTC
once | TRBJ1-6 | . | TRBV28 | CASRKTNPNSPLHF | TGTGCCAGCAGGAAGACAAACCCGAATTCACCCCTCCACTTT
. | TRBJ2-3 | . | TRBV23-1 | CASSQWVPSSSTDTQYF | TGCGCCAGCAGTCAATGGGTGCCTAGCAGTAGCACAGATACGCAGTATTTT
. | TRBJ2-3 | TRBD2 | TRBV2 | CASSGVAGDIGDTQYF | TGTGCCAGCAGTGGAGTAGCGGGAGACATAGGGGATACGCAGTATTTT
. | TRBJ2-2 | TRBD2 | TRBV6-1 | CASSEHAIERGGGELFF | TGTGCCAGCAGTGAGCACGCCATCGAGCGGGGGGGCGGGGAGCTGTTTTTT
. | TRBJ2-3 | TRBD2 | TRBV20-1 | CSAPRGGEEYF | TGCAGTGCTCCGCGGGGGGGCGAGGAGTATTTT